This T cell receptor (beta chain) was retrieved from a study of T cells in localized non-small cell lung cancer. Study results and caveats: Clonality peaked in uninvolved adjacent lung rather than tumor. Longer overall survival accompanied higher blood T cell density.

TCRdb keeps only in-frame clones here, not all; method: immunoSEQ multiplex PCR. There are 15,000 or so clones in the sample; around 81% occur only once, and approximately 4.2% lies in the top ten. In the case of this clone: As yet, its antigen is unknown.

With 1 base removed from V and 11 bases from J, the gap between germline ends came to 6 bases. The germline CDR1 and CDR2 sequences are MGHDK and SYGVNS. The CDR3 runs 12 residues. This TCR derives from a female donor over 55 with stage I squamous cell lung carcinoma. The sample was peripheral blood, taken before any cancer treatment. The genes are TRBV25-1 and TRBJ1-6, with no clear D. In nucleotides, the CDR3 is TGTGCCAGCAGTGAATCGGTGGCACCCCTCCACTTT. Translation: CASSESVAPLHF.